This T cell receptor (beta chain) was obtained from a study of T cells in tuberculosis. Libraries were prepared by immunoSEQ multiplex PCR; TCRdb keeps only in-frame clonotypes and omits some of them. The sample shows under 40,000 clones, roughly 92% of them seen only once. In germline, CDR1 is SGDLS, CDR2 YYNGEE. CDR3 size: 15 residues. V was cut by 0 bases and J by 6 bases, with 12 bases left in between. This clonotype was sampled from a donor between 10 and 29 years old with latent tuberculosis or without tuberculosis infection. The specimen was PBMCs. The V call is TRBV9, the J call TRBJ2-2; tentative D call: TRBD2 (6 bases). The CDR3 is CASSVAGGVSGELFF. The CDR3 DNA sequence: TGTGCCAGCAGCGTAGCTGGAGGGGTATCCGGGGAGCTGTTTTTT.